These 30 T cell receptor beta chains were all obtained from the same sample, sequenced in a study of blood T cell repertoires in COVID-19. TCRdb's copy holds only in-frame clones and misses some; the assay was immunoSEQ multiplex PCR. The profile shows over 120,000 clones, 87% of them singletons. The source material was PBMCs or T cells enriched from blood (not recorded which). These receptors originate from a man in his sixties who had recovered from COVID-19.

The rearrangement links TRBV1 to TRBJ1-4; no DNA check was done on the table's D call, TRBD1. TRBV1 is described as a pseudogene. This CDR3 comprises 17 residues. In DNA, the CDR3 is TGCACCAGCCGCCCTCGGACAGGGGGCCGTCTTTATGAAAAACTGTTTTTT. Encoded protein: CTSRPRTGGRLYEKLFF.

CDR3 amino acids: CASSGGQGYGYTF. For the CDR3, the DNA is TGCGCCAGCAGCGGGGGACAGGGCTATGGCTACACCTTC. The genes are TRBV5-1 and TRBJ1-2, with 9 bases aligning to TRBD1. The germline V gene encodes CDR1 SGHRS and CDR2 YFSETQ. The CDR3 has 13 amino acids. Unmatched junction bases numbered 2, after V lost 4 bases and J lost 4 bases.

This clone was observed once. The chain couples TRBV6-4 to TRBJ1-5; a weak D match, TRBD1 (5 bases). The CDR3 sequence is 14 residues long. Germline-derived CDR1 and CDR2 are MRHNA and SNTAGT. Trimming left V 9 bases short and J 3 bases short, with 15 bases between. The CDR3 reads CASEQVQVNQPQHF. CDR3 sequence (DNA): TGTGCCAGTGAACAGGTCCAAGTCAATCAGCCCCAGCATTTT.

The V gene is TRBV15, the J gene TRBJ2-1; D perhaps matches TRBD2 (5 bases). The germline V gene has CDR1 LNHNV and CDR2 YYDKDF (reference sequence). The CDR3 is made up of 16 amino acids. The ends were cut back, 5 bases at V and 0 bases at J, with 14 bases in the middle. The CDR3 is CATSAWTPSSYNEQFF. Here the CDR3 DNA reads TGTGCCACCAGCGCATGGACTCCCAGCTCCTACAATGAGCAGTTCTTC.

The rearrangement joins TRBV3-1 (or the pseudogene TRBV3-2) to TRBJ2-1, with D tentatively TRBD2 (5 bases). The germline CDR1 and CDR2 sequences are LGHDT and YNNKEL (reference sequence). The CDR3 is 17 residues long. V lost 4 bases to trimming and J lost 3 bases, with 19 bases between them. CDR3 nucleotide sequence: TGTGCCAGCAGCCGTACACCAGGAGGTTCCTTCTACAATGAGCAGTTCTTC. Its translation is CASSRTPGGSFYNEQFF.

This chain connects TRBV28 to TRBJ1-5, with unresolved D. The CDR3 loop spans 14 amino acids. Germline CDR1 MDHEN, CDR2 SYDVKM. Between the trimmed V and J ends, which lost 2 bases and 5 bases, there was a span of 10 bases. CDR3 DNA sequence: TGTGCCAGCAGTTTACCCCTCGGGGATCAGCCCCAGCATTTT. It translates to CASSLPLGDQPQHF. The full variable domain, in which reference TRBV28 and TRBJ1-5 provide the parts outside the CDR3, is DVKVTQSSRYLVKRTGEKVFLECVQDMDHENMFWYRQDPGLGLRLIYFSYDVKMKEKGDIPEGYSVSREKKERFSLILESASTNQTSMYLCASSLPLGDQPQHFGDGTRLSIL.

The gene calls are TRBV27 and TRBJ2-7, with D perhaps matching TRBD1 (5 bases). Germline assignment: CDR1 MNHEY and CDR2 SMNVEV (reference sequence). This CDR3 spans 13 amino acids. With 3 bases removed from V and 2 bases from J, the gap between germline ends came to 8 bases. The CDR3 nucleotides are TGTGCCAGCAGTTTGGACATTACCTACGAGCAGTACTTC. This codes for CASSLDITYEQYF.

CDR3 in amino acids: CASSFSGTGISPLHF. In DNA, the CDR3 is TGCGCCAGCAGCTTCTCCGGGACAGGGATTTCACCCCTCCACTTT. The rearrangement uses TRBV5-1 and TRBJ1-6; 9 bases are shared with TRBD1. The length of the CDR3 is 15 residues. Germline V gives CDR1 SGHRS, CDR2 YFSETQ. Trimming took 2 bases from V and 9 from J; bases not matched to a gene: 6.

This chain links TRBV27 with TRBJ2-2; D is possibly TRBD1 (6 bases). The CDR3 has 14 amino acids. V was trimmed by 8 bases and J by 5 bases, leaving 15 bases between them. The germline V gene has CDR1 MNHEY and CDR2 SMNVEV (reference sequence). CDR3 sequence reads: CASGLQGLTGELFF. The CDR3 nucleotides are TGTGCCAGCGGGCTTCAGGGGCTTACCGGGGAGCTGTTTTTT.

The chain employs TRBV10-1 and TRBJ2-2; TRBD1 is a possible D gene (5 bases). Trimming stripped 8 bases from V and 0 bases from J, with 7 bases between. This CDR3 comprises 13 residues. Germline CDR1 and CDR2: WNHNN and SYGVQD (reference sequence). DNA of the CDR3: TGCGCCAGCCGGACAACGAACACCGGGGAGCTGTTTTTT. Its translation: CASRTTNTGELFF.

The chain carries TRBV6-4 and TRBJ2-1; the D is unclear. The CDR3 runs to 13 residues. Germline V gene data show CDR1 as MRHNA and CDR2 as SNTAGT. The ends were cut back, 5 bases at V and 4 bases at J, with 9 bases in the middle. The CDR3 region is CASSQQLYNEQFF. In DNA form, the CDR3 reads TGTGCCAGCAGTCAACAACTATACAATGAGCAGTTCTTC.

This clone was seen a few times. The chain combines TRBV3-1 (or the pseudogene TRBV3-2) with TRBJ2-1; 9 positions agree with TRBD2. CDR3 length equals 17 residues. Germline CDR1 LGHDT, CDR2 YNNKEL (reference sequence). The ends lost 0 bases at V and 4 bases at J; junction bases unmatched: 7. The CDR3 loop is CASSQERSAGGYNEQFF. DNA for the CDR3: TGTGCCAGCAGCCAAGAAAGGTCTGCGGGAGGGTACAATGAGCAGTTCTTC.

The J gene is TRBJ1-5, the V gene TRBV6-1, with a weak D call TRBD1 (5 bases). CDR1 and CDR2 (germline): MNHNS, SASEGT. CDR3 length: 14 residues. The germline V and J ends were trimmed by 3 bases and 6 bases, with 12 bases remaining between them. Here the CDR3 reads CASSEGPYLQPQHF. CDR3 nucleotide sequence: TGTGCCAGCAGTGAGGGGCCGTATCTTCAGCCCCAGCATTTT.

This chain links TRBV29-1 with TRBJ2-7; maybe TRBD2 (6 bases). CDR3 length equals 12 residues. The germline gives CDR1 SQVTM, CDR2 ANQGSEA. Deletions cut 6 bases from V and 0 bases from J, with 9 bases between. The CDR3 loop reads CSVGLGSYEQYF. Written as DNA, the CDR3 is TGCAGCGTGGGACTGGGCTCCTACGAGCAGTACTTC.

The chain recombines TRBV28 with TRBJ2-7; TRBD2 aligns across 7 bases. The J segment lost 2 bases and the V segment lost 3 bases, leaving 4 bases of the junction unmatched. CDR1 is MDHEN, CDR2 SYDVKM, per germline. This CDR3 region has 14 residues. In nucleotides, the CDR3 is TGTGCCAGCAGTTTCGTGAGCGGGACCTACGAGCAGTACTTC. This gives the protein CASSFVSGTYEQYF.

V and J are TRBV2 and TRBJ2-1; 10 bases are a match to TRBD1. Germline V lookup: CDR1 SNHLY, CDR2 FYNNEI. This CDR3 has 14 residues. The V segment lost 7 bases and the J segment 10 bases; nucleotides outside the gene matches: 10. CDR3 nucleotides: TGTGCCAGCACAGGACAGGGGGAAAAAGGGGAGCAGTTCTTC. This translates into CASTGQGEKGEQFF.

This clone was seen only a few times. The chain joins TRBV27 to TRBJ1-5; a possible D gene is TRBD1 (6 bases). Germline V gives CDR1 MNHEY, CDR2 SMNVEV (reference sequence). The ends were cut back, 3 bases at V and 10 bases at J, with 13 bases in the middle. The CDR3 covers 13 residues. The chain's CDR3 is CASSFSRDKPQHF. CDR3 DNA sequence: TGTGCCAGCAGTTTTAGCAGGGACAAACCCCAGCATTTT.

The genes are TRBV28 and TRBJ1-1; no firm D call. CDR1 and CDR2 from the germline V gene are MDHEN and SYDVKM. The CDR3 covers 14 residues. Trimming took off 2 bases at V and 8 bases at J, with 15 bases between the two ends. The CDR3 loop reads CASSLGLNSAEAFF. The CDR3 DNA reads TGTGCCAGCAGTTTAGGGCTTAACTCCGCGGAAGCTTTCTTT.

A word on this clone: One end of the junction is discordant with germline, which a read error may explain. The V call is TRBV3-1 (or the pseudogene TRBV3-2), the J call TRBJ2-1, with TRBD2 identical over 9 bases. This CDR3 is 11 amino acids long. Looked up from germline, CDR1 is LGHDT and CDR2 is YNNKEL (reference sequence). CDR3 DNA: TGTGCCAGCAGCTATAGCGGGAGTTTGCTCTTC. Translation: CASSYSGSLLF.

The CDR3 DNA reads as TGTGCCAGCAGTGAGGGGGCAGGACAGGGAGGTTATGGCTACACCTTC. It is translated as CASSEGAGQGGYGYTF. V gene TRBV2 combines with J gene TRBJ1-2; 8 nucleotides align to TRBD1. CDR3 length: 16 residues. Germline CDR1 is SNHLY and CDR2 is FYNNEI. The ends lost 3 bases at V and 5 bases at J; junction bases unmatched: 11.

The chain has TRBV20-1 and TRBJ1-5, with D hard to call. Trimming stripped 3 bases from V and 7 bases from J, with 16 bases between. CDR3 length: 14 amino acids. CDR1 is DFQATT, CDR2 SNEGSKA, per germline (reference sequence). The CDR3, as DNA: TGCAGTGCTAGTATGAGTAATCGGGTGCAGCCCCAGCATTTT. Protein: CSASMSNRVQPQHF.

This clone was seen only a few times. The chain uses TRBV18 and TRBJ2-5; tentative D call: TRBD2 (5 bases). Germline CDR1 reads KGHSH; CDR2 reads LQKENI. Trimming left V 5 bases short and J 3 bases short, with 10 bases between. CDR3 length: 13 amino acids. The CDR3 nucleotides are TGTGCCAGCTCATTCGGGGTAGAAGAGACCCAGTACTTC. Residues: CASSFGVEETQYF. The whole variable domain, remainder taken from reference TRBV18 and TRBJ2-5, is NAGVMQNPRHLVRRRGQEARLRCSPMKGHSHVYWYRQLPEEGLKFMVYLQKENIIDESGMPKERFSAEFPKEGPSILRIQQVVRGDSAAYFCASSFGVEETQYFGPGTRLLVL.

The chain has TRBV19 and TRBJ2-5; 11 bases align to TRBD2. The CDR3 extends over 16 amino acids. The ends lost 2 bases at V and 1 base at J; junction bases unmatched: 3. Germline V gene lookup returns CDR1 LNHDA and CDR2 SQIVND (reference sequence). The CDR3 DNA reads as TGTGCCAGTAGTATAAGTAGCGGGGGGGTCCAAGAGACCCAGTACTTC. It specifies CASSISSGGVQETQYF.

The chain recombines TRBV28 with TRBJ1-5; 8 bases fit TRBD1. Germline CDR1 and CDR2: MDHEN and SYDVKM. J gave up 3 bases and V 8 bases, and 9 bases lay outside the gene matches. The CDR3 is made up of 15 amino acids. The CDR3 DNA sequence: TGTGCCAGCTCATACCGGGACAGGCTCAATCAGCCCCAGCATTTT. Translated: CASSYRDRLNQPQHF.

The CDR3 loop is CASSLILAGGTGELFF. The DNA for the CDR3 is TGTGCCAGCAGTTTAATCCTAGCGGGAGGTACCGGGGAGCTGTTTTTT. This rearrangement joins TRBV27 to TRBJ2-2, with 11 bases fitting TRBD2. CDR1 and CDR2 from the germline V gene are MNHEY and SMNVEV (reference sequence). The J segment lost 5 bases and the V segment lost 2 bases, leaving 4 bases of the junction unmatched. The CDR3 runs to 16 residues.

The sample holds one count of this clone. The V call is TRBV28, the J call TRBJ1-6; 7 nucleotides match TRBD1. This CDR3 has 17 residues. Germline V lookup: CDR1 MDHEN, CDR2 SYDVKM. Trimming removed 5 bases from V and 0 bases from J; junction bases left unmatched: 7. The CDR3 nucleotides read TGTGCCAGCAGTCCCCGGACAGGAAGCTCCTATAATTCACCCCTCCACTTT. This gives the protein CASSPRTGSSYNSPLHF.

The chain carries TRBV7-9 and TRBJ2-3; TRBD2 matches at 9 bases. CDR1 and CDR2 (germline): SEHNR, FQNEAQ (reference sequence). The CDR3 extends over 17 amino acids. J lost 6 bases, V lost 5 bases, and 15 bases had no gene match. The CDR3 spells CASSPGTSSQAPDTQYF. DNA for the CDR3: TGTGCCAGCAGCCCCGGGACTAGCAGTCAGGCACCGGATACGCAGTATTTT.

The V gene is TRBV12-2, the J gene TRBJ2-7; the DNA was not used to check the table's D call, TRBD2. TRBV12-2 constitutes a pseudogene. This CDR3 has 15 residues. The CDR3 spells CASCLATCGGYEQYF. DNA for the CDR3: TGTGCAAGTTGCTTAGCGACGTGTGGCGGATACGAGCAGTACTTC.

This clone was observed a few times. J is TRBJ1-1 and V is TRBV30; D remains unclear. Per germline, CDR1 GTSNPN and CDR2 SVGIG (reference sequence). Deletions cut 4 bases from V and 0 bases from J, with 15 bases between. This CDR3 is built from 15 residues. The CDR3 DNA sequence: TGTGCCTGGAAACGTCGTGGAGCGCTGAACACTGAAGCTTTCTTT. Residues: CAWKRRGALNTEAFF.

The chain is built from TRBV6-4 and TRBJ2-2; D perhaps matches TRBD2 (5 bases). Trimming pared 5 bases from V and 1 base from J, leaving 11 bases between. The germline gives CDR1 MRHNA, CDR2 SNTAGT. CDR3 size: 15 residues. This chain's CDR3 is CASSIGLLNTGELFF. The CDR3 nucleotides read TGTGCCAGCAGTATCGGACTCCTGAACACCGGGGAGCTGTTTTTT.